This T cell receptor (beta chain) came from a study of blood T cell repertoires in COVID-19. Study in general: Some COVID-19 samples were acute and others convalescent; all came from the United States, Italy and Spain.

Per germline, CDR1 SQVTM and CDR2 ANQGSEA. The trim removed 3 bases at V and 14 bases at J, leaving 10 bases unmatched. There are 12 residues in the CDR3. This clone was observed a single time. Some clones are missing from TCRdb's copy, which holds only in-frame ones; the method was immunoSEQ multiplex PCR. This sample yields some 350,000 clones, of which around 90% are seen a single time; approximately 6.2% belongs to the top ten. The sample taken for sequencing was peripheral blood. This sequence originates from a man younger than 35 with active or convalescent COVID-19. V gene TRBV29-1 combines with J gene TRBJ1-3; TRBD1 agrees at 7 bases. In nucleotides, the CDR3 is TGCAGCGTTGAGGGTCCGCGGGACAGCCTATATTTT. The encoded protein is CSVEGPRDSLYF.